This T cell receptor (beta chain) was profiled in a study of cytomegalovirus exposure and HLA in healthy donors (dated by TCRdb to 2017 to 2019). Notes on the research overall: In an earlier analysis of some 610 of the donors, 250 to 350 Gb of sequence data and approximately 120 million unique TCR beta sequences from roughly 200 million T cells were reported. Donor age, sex, ethnicity and CMV serostatus were compiled together with the repertoire data. The number of donors typed differed by locus, with roughly 629-640 for A, B, C, DRB1 and DQB1, more than 500 for DQA1, approximately 570 for DPA1, and some 470 for DPB1. Along with the roughly 700-subject first cohort, a separate validation cohort of around 120 different subjects was used. Every discovery cohort repertoire had been produced on one sequencing platform. Both class I and class II loci were covered by HLA typing, at four-digit resolution. Among about 410 genotyped donors of the cohort, an average of approximately 240,000 unique TCR beta nucleotide sequences was sequenced per donor, of which about 18% were non-productive. The aim of the study was to test whether cataloging public T cell receptors could identify signatures of past pathogen exposure. A later analysis re-analyzed previously published TCR beta repertoires from 550 to 700 donors and added high-resolution HLA genotyping to study TCR occurrence patterns. An early release that covered about 640 HLA-typed donors contained about 290 gigabases of sequencing data and roughly 84 million unique TCR sequences. In an earlier analysis of 587 of the donors, high-throughput TCR beta sequencing was used to judge whether each TCR beta V gene segment behaved as functional or pseudogenic. Roughly five DR-DQ haplotypes were handled as single units for association and clustering, since linkage in the cohort was strong. The study used immunosequencing to profile the T cell repertoires of around 600 subjects and linked those repertoires to cytomegalovirus serostatus. Rather than using new phenotypic data, the later analysis identified candidate immune exposures from TCR beta sequences and from how often those sequences occurred across donors. To predict cytomegalovirus infection status, the study brought together high-throughput TCR immunosequencing, statistical association of individual TCRs with disease status, and machine learning. Genome-wide SNP genotypes for about 55% of the 666 donors were used in a later genetic analysis, which treated that subset as a discovery cohort. Among the approximately 400 genotyped donors, approximately 77% belonged to the genetic ancestry cluster associated with self-reported Caucasian donors. Beyond this particular receptor, the publication reports: Because the 87-base-pair reads could not distinguish some IMGT-functional V segments, including TRBV6-2 and TRBV6-3, those segments were excluded. A cluster of highly shared sequence variants was judged likely to be a technical artifact of the sequencing pipeline. Correlated functional status among segregating V segments might be attributable to linkage disequilibrium, but an unknown experimental factor could not be ruled out. Because HLA typing was missing for some donors at each locus, association tests included only the typed subset. The only immune exposure information available for the cohort was CMV serostatus. Broadly in line with IMGT annotations, most TCR beta V segments showed up in productive rearrangements about 87% or about 30% of the time in an earlier analysis of several hundred of the donors. In vitro tests confirmed that a few of the cytomegalovirus-associated TCR beta chains recognize cytomegalovirus antigens. Most TCR sequences were seen in very few donors, while some public TCRs were found in many individuals. The classifier was reported to diagnose cytomegalovirus status with high specificity and sensitivity in both the original and validation cohorts. In a later analysis, most CMV-associated TCR beta chains were found to appear HLA-restricted, with HLA associations seemingly driven largely by CMV exposure. At a false discovery rate of 0.05, a later analysis linked under 20,000 TCR beta sequences to specific HLA alleles. In the study, 150 to 200 TCR beta chains were listed as associated with cytomegalovirus. According to a later genetic analysis, donors in an Asian-associated ancestry cluster had fewer N-insertions in productive TCRs than the approximately 670-donor mean. In a later analysis, HLA-associated TCR beta chains were found to be more clonally expanded and to have lower generation probabilities than equally common non-associated chains. Roughly uniform sequencing depth across donors was assumed in presence/absence analyses, although this assumption may not hold. Assigning TCR associations to individual alleles was difficult when HLA alleles, especially DR and DQ, strongly co-occurred. It was suggested by the authors that the approach could potentially be generalized to other disease states and immunological phenotypes. In a later analysis, the rate of TCR association differed among HLA loci, with DRB1 alleles having the most associated TCRs and HLA-C alleles having the fewest. Several of the top co-occurrence clusters appeared to be linked to parvovirus B19, influenza, CMV and Epstein-Barr virus, according to a later analysis. The earlier analysis of 450 to 700 of the donors excluded fewer than 20 rarely observed V segments, including chromosome 9 orphons, because counts were too low. This cohort had only TCR beta chains sequenced, and the lack of alpha or paired-chain data limited which features could be detected. A further reported finding was that TCR beta sequences accurately predicted the HLA-A and HLA-B alleles for most subjects in the first cohort. A later genetic analysis associated a missense DCLRE1C variant with V-gene and J-gene trimming of TCR beta chains, and an independent cohort replicated the association.

This clone was seen a handful of times. The antigen it recognizes is unknown. Base-call qualities are not available, and no considerably larger clone is one nucleotide away. Including cysteine and phenylalanine, the CDR3 has 12 amino acids. The CDR3 DNA has 36 bases and is translated from base 1. V loses 4 bases, J loses 3 bases, and the germline ends lie 7 bases apart. Based on the germline V gene, the CDR1 and CDR2 sequences are KGHSY and FQNENV. The library was generated by the immunoSEQ multiplex PCR assay. For the multiplex PCR, a mixture combining 60 forward primers for TCR Vbeta segments and 13 reverse primers for TCR Jbeta segments was used. The CDR3 region of rearranged TCR beta genes was amplified from genomic DNA with a multiplex PCR assay. Amplified TCR beta libraries were sequenced as 87-base-pair reads on the Illumina HiSeq System. Regarding the original processing steps: In a later analysis, roughly 80 million unique TCR beta chains were counted across the approximately 620 repertoires, and approximately 9.9 million of these chains were shared by at least two donors. Raw reads were error-corrected and collapsed into unique sequences by a nearest-neighbor algorithm in which closely related sequences were merged to remove PCR and sequencing errors. V, D and J gene segments were assigned by aligning CDR3 sequences to IMGT reference sequences. For a sequence to be retained, a match of at least six nucleotides to both a V gene segment and a J gene segment was required. Rearrangements were classified as productive when the CDR3 lacked stop codons and remained in frame with V and J, and all other rearrangements were classified as non-productive. CDR3 was defined by IMGT convention, running from the second conserved V-encoded cysteine to the conserved J-encoded phenylalanine. The earlier analysis of about 610 of the donors excluded sequences that lacked an unambiguous match to a single V gene segment. In an earlier analysis of 450 to 750 of the donors, a V segment was called functional when productive rearrangements were above 56.7%, and segregating when the standard deviation between donors exceeded 5%. A statistical classification framework was built to diagnose cytomegalovirus status from the catalog of TCR beta chain sequences. A later analysis assigned V and J genes by comparing TCR nucleotide sequences with IMGT/GENE-DB human TR gene sequences. Using the TCRdist pipeline, a later analysis assigned CDR3 sequences along with most-parsimonious VDJ recombination scenarios. A later analysis defined each TCR beta chain by its CDR3 amino acid sequence plus V-gene family, and excluded reads lacking a unique V-gene family. A later analysis removed 550 to 700 highly shared, low-generation-probability nucleotide sequences to deal with suspected cross-contamination and a sequencing artifact. In a later analysis, a clonal expansion index was calculated for each public chain from normalized within-repertoire ranks of inferred template counts. In a later analysis, generation probabilities were computed using a VDJ recombination model fitted to out-of-frame rearrangements, and the results were checked against IGoR. In a later analysis, TCR-TCR, TCR-HLA and TCR-CMV co-occurrence was scored with hypergeometric tests, and a repertoire-size bias correction was applied to TCR pairs. To estimate false discovery rates, a later analysis permuted the HLA or CMV assignments 20 times. In a later analysis, co-occurring TCRs were grouped using DBSCAN, with TCRdist sequence similarity added in when clustering inside HLA-allele-positive subsets. Repertoires with fewer than 30,000 or more than 120,000 public chains, plus five repertoires with anomalous nucleotide sharing, were excluded from co-occurrence clustering. TCRdb holds this immuneACCESS table with in-frame rearrangements only. Some clones are missing; in checked studies, unresolved V genes explain under half, and the rest has no known cause. D and trimming were read from the DNA, whereas the V and J calls and clone size are those reported in that table. The sample data list approximately 140,000 clones, and approximately 84% of these were observed just once. The ten largest clones capture approximately 1.7% of the sample.

The cohort consisted of some 730 healthy bone marrow donors. At the time of sampling, every cohort member was nominally healthy, though immune exposures that went unrecorded were likely present. The donor was CMV seronegative and was included in the group of approximately 350 seronegative cohort members. Every donor gave a peripheral blood sample, and the peripheral blood mononuclear cells from that sample were used for TCR beta sequencing. The Qiagen DNeasy Blood Extraction Kit was used to extract genomic DNA from the blood cell samples. The clonotype comes from a woman in her forties in good health and CMV-seronegative. The specimen was PBMCs. Recombination connected TRBV16 to TRBJ2-7; no D gene can be assigned with confidence. The nucleotide sequence reads TGTGCCAGCAGCCCGCAGTTCTACGAGCAGTACTTC. It translates to CASSPQFYEQYF. When the CDR3 is completed using the reference TRBV16 and TRBJ2-7 genes on either side, the full variable domain is GEEVAQTPKHLVRGEGQKAKLYCAPIKGHSYVFWYQQVLKNEFKFLISFQNENVFDETGMPKERFSAKCLPNSPCSLEIQATKLEDSAVYFCASSPQFYEQYFGPGTRLTVT.